This is a list of T cell receptor beta chains from one sample in a study of blood T cell repertoires in COVID-19. Generated by immunoSEQ multiplex PCR, the TCRdb table keeps only in-frame clones and is missing some. The sample includes about 120,000 clones, approximately 85% seen only once; the top ten take 7% to 9%. Sequences were obtained from peripheral blood. Receptor source: a man between 70 and 80 years old with acute or convalescent COVID-19. Both conserved end residues are part of each CDR3. The order of the fields is clone size, V gene, D gene, J gene, CDR3 protein, CDR3 DNA. A D gene is named only where the DNA matches it firmly. Only some rows state a clone size, as once, few, many or a class for expanded clones.

size: NA; V: TRBV5-1; D: NA; J: TRBJ2-3; CDR3: CASSLARSRDSSTDTQYF; DNA: TGCGCCAGCAGCTTGGCCCGCAGCAGGGACTCTAGCACAGATACGCAGTATTTT
size: NA; V: TRBV20-1; D: TRBD2; J: TRBJ2-3; CDR3: CSASSLAGGAPHTQYF; DNA: TGCAGTGCTAGTAGCCTAGCGGGGGGGGCGCCGCATACGCAGTATTTT
size: once; V: TRBV29-1; D: TRBD1; J: TRBJ1-3; CDR3: CSVDPRGPGNTIYF; DNA: TGCAGCGTTGACCCGAGGGGGCCTGGAAACACCATATATTTT
size: NA; V: TRBV28; D: NA; J: TRBJ1-1; CDR3: CASSEAGPPNTEAFF; DNA: TGTGCCAGCAGTGAGGCAGGGCCTCCGAACACTGAAGCTTTCTTT
size: NA; V: TRBV3-1/TRBV3-2; D: NA; J: TRBJ1-2; CDR3: CASSQSTGDYGYTF; DNA: TGTGCCAGCAGCCAGTCGACCGGGGACTATGGCTACACCTTC
size: NA; V: TRBV10-3; D: NA; J: TRBJ1-5; CDR3: CAISRTALGNQPQHF; DNA: TGTGCCATCAGCCGGACTGCTCTGGGCAATCAGCCCCAGCATTTT
size: NA; V: TRBV18; D: TRBD2; J: TRBJ2-1; CDR3: CASSPLRLAGLDEQFF; DNA: TGTGCCAGCTCACCTCTAAGACTAGCGGGGTTGGATGAGCAGTTCTTC
size: NA; V: TRBV7-9; D: NA; J: TRBJ1-1; CDR3: CASSLQGNTEAFF; DNA: TGTGCCAGCAGCTTACAGGGGAACACTGAAGCTTTCTTT
size: NA; V: TRBV18; D: NA; J: TRBJ2-5; CDR3: CASSPSGRETQYF; DNA: TGTGCCAGCTCACCAAGTGGGAGGGAGACCCAGTACTTC
size: once; V: TRBV5-1; D: TRBD2; J: TRBJ2-3; CDR3: CASSSSGRASDTQYF; DNA: TGCGCCAGCAGCTCTAGCGGGAGGGCCTCAGATACGCAGTATTTT
size: NA; V: TRBV27; D: NA; J: TRBJ1-5; CDR3: CASRLPRTSNQPQHF; DNA: TGTGCCAGCCGCCTACCACGGACTTCCAATCAGCCCCAGCATTTT
size: NA; V: TRBV12-5; D: NA; J: TRBJ1-2; CDR3: CASGLEGRAYGYTF; DNA: TGTGCTAGTGGTTTGGAGGGCAGGGCGTATGGCTACACCTTC
size: NA; V: TRBV9; D: TRBD1; J: TRBJ1-4; CDR3: CASSVTGGNEKLFF; DNA: TGTGCCAGCAGCGTGACAGGGGGTAATGAAAAACTGTTTTTT
size: few; V: TRBV29-1; D: TRBD1; J: TRBJ2-1; CDR3: CSGVGGTGANEQFF; DNA: TGCAGCGGTGTAGGGGGGACAGGGGCCAATGAGCAGTTCTTC
size: NA; V: TRBV10-3; D: NA; J: TRBJ1-5; CDR3: CAISESWTRHYSNQPQHF; DNA: TGTGCCATCAGTGAGTCGTGGACACGACATTATAGCAATCAGCCCCAGCATTTT
size: NA; V: TRBV30; D: NA; J: TRBJ2-1; CDR3: CAWSVSGGVLGEQFF; DNA: TGTGCCTGGAGTGTATCGGGCGGGGTTCTTGGTGAGCAGTTCTTC
size: NA; V: TRBV7-8; D: NA; J: TRBJ2-7; CDR3: CASSLEGQTYEQYF; DNA: TGTGCCAGCAGCTTAGAGGGGCAGACCTACGAGCAGTACTTC
size: NA; V: TRBV5-1; D: TRBD1; J: TRBJ2-1; CDR3: CASSLSHRTGGEGQFF; DNA: TGCGCCAGCAGCTTGAGTCATCGGACAGGGGGAGAGGGTCAGTTCTTC
size: NA; V: TRBV5-1; D: TRBD1; J: TRBJ2-2; CDR3: CASSVGGSTGELFF; DNA: TGCGCCAGCAGCGTAGGGGGCTCCACCGGGGAGCTGTTTTTT
size: NA; V: TRBV19; D: NA; J: TRBJ2-4; CDR3: CASNPLAGAKNIQYF; DNA: TGTGCCAGTAACCCACTGGCAGGAGCCAAAAACATTCAGTACTTC
size: NA; V: TRBV7-6; D: TRBD1; J: TRBJ1-1; CDR3: CASSPRDRVNTEAFF; DNA: TGTGCCAGCAGCCCCAGGGACAGGGTGAACACTGAAGCTTTCTTT
size: NA; V: TRBV9; D: NA; J: TRBJ2-1; CDR3: CASSAGRETYNEQFF; DNA: TGTGCCAGCAGCGCCGGGAGAGAGACCTACAATGAGCAGTTCTTC
size: NA; V: TRBV5-1; D: TRBD2; J: TRBJ2-1; CDR3: CASSSGSGGSFNEQFF; DNA: TGCGCCAGCAGTAGTGGCTCGGGAGGGTCCTTCAATGAGCAGTTCTTC
size: once; V: TRBV5-1; D: NA; J: TRBJ2-2; CDR3: CASSLGLSQGSGELFF; DNA: TGCGCCAGCAGCTTGGGACTTTCACAGGGTTCCGGGGAGCTGTTTTTT
size: NA; V: TRBV19; D: TRBD1; J: TRBJ2-1; CDR3: CARGQGPRYNEQFF; DNA: TGTGCCAGAGGACAGGGACCGAGGTACAATGAGCAGTTCTTC
size: NA; V: TRBV6-5; D: NA; J: TRBJ1-1; CDR3: CASERELNTEAFF; DNA: TGTGCCAGCGAGAGAGAGTTGAACACTGAAGCTTTCTTT
size: NA; V: TRBV27; D: TRBD1; J: TRBJ1-1; CDR3: CASSYRGRGEAFF; DNA: TGTGCCAGCAGTTACAGGGGTCGTGGTGAAGCTTTCTTT
size: NA; V: TRBV19; D: NA; J: TRBJ1-5; CDR3: CASTARGAGNQPQHF; DNA: TGTGCCAGTACGGCCCGGGGGGCTGGCAATCAGCCCCAGCATTTT
size: NA; V: TRBV20-1; D: NA; J: TRBJ1-1; CDR3: CSAHRTGTFF; DNA: TGCAGTGCCCACAGAACAGGGACCTTCTTT
size: NA; V: TRBV6-5; D: NA; J: TRBJ1-1; CDR3: CASKEGLNTEAFF; DNA: TGTGCCAGCAAGGAGGGCTTGAACACTGAAGCTTTCTTT
size: once; V: TRBV5-1; D: TRBD1; J: TRBJ1-2; CDR3: CASSSGGQGAGSGYTF; DNA: TGCGCCAGCAGCTCGGGAGGACAGGGGGCCGGTAGTGGCTACACCTTC
size: NA; V: TRBV19; D: TRBD2; J: TRBJ2-1; CDR3: CASSIDLELAGVQFF; DNA: TGTGCCAGTAGTATAGATCTGGAACTAGCGGGAGTTCAATTCTTC
size: NA; V: TRBV5-4; D: TRBD2; J: TRBJ2-4; CDR3: CASSSTSGGRYF; DNA: TGTGCCAGCAGCAGTACTAGCGGGGGCAGGTACTTC